The 9 T cell receptor beta chains below come from one sample, sequenced in a study of T cell changes during pregnancy in multiple sclerosis. Sequencing used immunoSEQ multiplex PCR; TCRdb keeps in-frame clones, though not all of them. The data hold around 50,000 clones, with roughly 94% observed a single time. The specimen was CD4+ T cells from peripheral blood mononuclear cells, collected in the first trimester of pregnancy. These receptor sequences come from a female donor with multiple sclerosis, enrolled in a pregnancy study.

The J gene is TRBJ2-2, the V gene TRBV10-3, with TRBD2 matching over 7 bases. The junction had 10 bases not matched to a gene; V was cut back by 0 bases and J by 9 bases. Germline V gives CDR1 ENHRY, CDR2 SYGVKD. The CDR3 extends over 16 amino acids. DNA of the CDR3: TGTGCCATCAGTGAGTCAGGGATAGCGGGTCCCCGGGAGCTGTTTTTT. It codes for CAISESGIAGPRELFF.

This chain uses TRBV5-4 with TRBJ1-2, with TRBD1 as a possible D gene (6 bases). V was cut by 6 bases and J by 2 bases, with 14 bases left in between. The CDR3 has 14 residues. Germline lookup yields CDR1 SGHNT and CDR2 YYREEE (reference sequence). CDR3 nucleotide sequence: TGTGCCAGCAATCAAAAGGGACAAAACTATGGCTACACCTTC. It codes for CASNQKGQNYGYTF. Based on the CDR3 plus reference TRBV5-4 and TRBJ1-2, the full variable domain is ETGVTQSPTHLIKTRGQQVTLRCSSQSGHNTVSWYQQALGQGPQFIFQYYREEENGRGNFPPRFSGLQFPNYSSELNVNALELDDSALYLCASNQKGQNYGYTFGSGTRLTVV.

The genes are TRBV5-4 and TRBJ2-2, with 8 bases aligning to TRBD2. The CDR3 spans 15 residues. The J segment lost 5 bases and the V segment lost 4 bases, leaving 7 bases of the junction unmatched. Germline-derived CDR1 and CDR2 are SGHNT and YYREEE (reference sequence). The CDR3 sequence is CASSPGGGGTGELFF. In DNA, the CDR3 is TGTGCCAGCAGCCCCGGGGGGGGCGGGACCGGGGAGCTGTTTTTT.

The J gene is TRBJ1-1, the V gene TRBV4-2; the match to TRBD1 covers 7 bases. The V and J ends lost 4 bases and 7 bases, in that order; junction bases with no gene match: 9. This CDR3 is 14 amino acids long. Germline V gene data show CDR1 as LGHNA and CDR2 as YNFKEQ. The CDR3 reads CASSLEDRRGEAFF. In nucleotides, the CDR3 is TGTGCCAGCAGCCTCGAGGACAGGAGGGGTGAAGCTTTCTTT.

This rearrangement joins TRBV2 to TRBJ2-7; no definite D call. Germline loops: CDR1 SNHLY, CDR2 FYNNEI. V lost 3 bases to trimming and J lost 3 bases, with 3 bases between them. This CDR3 spans 11 amino acids. This CDR3 is CASSDGYEQYF. The CDR3 DNA follows: TGTGCCAGCAGTGACGGCTACGAGCAGTACTTC.

The CDR3 nucleotides read TGTGCCAGTAGTATAGTAGGGACTTTAAGTACCGGGGAGCTGTTTTTT. It translates to CASSIVGTLSTGELFF. The V and J genes are TRBV19 and TRBJ2-2, with a possible D match to TRBD2 (6 bases). Germline values: CDR1 LNHDA, CDR2 SQIVND (reference sequence). V was clipped by 1 base and J by 5 bases, with 14 bases between them. The CDR3 is 16 residues long.

The genes are TRBV25-1 and TRBJ1-2; a possible D gene is TRBD1 (5 bases). V was clipped by 4 bases and J by 3 bases, with 18 bases between them. The CDR3 consists of 16 residues. Per germline, CDR1 MGHDK and CDR2 SYGVNS. The CDR3 sequence: CASSVEAGRFDYGYTF. The CDR3 DNA reads as TGTGCCAGCAGTGTAGAGGCAGGGCGTTTTGACTATGGCTACACCTTC.

The chain joins TRBV15 to TRBJ2-5, with no clear D. The CDR3 is made up of 15 amino acids. Germline assignment: CDR1 LNHNV and CDR2 YYDKDF (reference sequence). V was clipped by 0 bases and J by 4 bases, with 12 bases between them. The chain's CDR3 is CATSRDVSGSETQYF. CDR3 DNA sequence: TGTGCCACCAGCAGAGACGTTTCCGGGTCAGAGACCCAGTACTTC.

The J gene is TRBJ2-1, the V gene TRBV15; unclear D gene. Trimming stripped 6 bases from V and 0 bases from J, with 15 bases between. This CDR3 has 16 amino acids. Looked up from germline, CDR1 is LNHNV and CDR2 is YYDKDF (reference sequence). Written as DNA, the CDR3 is TGTGCCACCAGTCCCTCCGGATCGGGCTCCTACAATGAGCAGTTCTTC. Translated: CATSPSGSGSYNEQFF.